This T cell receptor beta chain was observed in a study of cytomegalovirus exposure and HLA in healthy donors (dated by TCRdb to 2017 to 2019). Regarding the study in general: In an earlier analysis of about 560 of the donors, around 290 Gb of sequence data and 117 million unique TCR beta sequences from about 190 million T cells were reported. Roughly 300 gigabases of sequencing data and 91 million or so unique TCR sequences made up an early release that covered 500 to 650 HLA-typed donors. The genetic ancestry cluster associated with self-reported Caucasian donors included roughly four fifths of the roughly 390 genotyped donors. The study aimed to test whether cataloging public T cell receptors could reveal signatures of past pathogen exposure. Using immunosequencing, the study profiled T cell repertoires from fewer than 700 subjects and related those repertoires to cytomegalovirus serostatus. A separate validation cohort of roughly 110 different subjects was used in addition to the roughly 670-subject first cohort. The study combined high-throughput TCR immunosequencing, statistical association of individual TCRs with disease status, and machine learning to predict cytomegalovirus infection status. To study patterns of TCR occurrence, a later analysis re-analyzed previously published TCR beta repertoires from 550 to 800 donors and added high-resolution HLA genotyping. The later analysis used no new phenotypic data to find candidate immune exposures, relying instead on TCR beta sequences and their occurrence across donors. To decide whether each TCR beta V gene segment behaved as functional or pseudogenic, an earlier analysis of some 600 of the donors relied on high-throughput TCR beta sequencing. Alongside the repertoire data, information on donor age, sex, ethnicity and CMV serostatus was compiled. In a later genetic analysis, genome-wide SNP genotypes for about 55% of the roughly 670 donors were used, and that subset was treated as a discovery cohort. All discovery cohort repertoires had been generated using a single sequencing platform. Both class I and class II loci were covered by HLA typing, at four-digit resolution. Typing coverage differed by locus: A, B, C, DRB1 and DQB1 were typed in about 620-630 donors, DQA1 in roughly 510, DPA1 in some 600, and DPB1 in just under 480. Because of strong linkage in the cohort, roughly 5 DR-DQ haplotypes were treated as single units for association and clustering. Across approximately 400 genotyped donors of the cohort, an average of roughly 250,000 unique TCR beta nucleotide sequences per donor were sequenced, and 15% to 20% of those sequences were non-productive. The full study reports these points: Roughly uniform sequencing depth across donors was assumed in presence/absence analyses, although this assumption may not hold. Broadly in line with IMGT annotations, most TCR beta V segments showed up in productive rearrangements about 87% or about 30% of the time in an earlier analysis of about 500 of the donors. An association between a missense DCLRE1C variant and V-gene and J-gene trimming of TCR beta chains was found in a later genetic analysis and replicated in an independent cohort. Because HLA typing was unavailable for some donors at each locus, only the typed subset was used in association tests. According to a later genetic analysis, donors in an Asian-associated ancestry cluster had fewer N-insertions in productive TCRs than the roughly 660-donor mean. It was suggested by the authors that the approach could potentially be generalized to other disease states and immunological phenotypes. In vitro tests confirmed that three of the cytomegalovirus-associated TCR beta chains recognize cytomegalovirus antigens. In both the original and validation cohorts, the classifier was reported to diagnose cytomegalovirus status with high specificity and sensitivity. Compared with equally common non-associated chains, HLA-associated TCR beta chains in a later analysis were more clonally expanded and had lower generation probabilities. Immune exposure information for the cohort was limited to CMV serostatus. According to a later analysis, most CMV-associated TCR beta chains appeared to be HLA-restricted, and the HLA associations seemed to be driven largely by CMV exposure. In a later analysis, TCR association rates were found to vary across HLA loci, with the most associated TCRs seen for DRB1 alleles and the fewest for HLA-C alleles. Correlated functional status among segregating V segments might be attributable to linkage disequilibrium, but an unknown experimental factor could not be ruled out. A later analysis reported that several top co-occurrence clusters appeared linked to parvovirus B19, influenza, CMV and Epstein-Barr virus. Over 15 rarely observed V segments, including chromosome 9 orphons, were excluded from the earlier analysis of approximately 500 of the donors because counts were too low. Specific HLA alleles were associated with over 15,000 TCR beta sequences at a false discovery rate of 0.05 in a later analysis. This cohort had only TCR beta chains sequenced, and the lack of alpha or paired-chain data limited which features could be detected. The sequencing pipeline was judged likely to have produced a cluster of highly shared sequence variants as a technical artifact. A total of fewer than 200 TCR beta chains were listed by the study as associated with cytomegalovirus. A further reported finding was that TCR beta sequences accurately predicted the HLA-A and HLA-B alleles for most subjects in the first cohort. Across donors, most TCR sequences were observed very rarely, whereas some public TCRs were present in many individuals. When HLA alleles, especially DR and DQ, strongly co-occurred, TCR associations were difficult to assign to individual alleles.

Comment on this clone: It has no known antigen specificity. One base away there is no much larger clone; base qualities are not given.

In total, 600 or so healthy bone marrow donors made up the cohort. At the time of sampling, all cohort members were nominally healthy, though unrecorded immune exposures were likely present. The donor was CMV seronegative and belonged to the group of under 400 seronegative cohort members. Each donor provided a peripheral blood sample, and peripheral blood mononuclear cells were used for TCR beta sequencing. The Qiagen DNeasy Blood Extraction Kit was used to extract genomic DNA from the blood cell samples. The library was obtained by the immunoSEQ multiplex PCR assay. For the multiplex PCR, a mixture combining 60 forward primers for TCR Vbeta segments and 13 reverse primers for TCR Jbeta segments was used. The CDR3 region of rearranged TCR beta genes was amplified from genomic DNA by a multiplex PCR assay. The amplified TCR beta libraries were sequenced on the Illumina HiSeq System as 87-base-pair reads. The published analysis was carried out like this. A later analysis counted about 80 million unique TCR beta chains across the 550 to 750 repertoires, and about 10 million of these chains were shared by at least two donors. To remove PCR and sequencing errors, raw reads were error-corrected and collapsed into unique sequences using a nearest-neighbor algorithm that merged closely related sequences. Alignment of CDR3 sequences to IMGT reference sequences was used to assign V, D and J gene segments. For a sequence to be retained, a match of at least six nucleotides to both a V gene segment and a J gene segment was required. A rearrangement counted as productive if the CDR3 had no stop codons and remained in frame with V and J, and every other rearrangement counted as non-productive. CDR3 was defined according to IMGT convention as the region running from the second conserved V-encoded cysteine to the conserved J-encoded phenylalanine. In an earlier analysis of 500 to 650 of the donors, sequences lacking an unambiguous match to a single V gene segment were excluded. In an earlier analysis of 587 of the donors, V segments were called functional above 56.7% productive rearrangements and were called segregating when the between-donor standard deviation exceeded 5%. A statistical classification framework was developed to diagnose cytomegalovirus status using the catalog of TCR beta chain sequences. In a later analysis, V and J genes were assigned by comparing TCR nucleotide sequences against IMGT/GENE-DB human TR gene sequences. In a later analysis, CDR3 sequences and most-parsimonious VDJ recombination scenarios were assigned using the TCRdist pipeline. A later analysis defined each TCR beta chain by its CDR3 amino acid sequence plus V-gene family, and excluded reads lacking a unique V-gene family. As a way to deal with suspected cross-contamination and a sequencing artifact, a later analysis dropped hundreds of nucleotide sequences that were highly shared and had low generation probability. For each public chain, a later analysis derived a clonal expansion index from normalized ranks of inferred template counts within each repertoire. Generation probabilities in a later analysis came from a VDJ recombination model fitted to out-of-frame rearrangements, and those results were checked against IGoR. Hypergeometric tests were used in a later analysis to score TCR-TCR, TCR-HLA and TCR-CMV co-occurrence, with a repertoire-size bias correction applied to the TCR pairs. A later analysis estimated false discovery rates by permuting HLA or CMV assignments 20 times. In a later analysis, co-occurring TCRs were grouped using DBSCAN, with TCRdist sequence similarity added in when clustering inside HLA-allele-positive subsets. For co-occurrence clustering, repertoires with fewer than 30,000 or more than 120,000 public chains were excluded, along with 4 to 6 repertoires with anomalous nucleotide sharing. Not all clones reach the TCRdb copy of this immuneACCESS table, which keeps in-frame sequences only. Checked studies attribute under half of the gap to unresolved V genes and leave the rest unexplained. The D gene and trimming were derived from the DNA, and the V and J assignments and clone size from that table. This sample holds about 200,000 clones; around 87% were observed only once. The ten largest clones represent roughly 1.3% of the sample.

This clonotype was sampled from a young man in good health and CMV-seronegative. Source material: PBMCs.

The CDR3 protein: CASSFGLAEEETQYF. Here is the DNA: TGTGCCAGCAGCTTCGGACTAGCGGAAGAAGAGACCCAGTACTTC. The chain is encoded by TRBV5-4 joined to TRBJ2-5, with 10 middle bases fitting TRBD2. The cysteine opens and the phenylalanine closes a CDR3 of 15 amino acids. Of all the DNA, just the CDR3 is kept, 45 bases in frame from base 1. Based on the germline V gene (reference sequence), the CDR1 and CDR2 sequences are SGHNT and YYREEE. From V the trimming removes 2 bases and from J it removes 3 bases, while the gene matches leave 4 bases of the junction unaccounted for.